Listed below are T cell receptor beta chains from one sample, sequenced in a study of blood T cell repertoires in COVID-19. Generated by immunoSEQ multiplex PCR, the TCRdb table keeps only in-frame clones and is missing some. The table shows 150,000 or so clones, with roughly nine tenths occurring only once. The sequenced sample consisted of peripheral blood. Every receptor here comes from a man aged 45-65 years with acute or convalescent COVID-19. Both conserved end residues are part of each CDR3. Fields, in order: J gene, V gene, D gene, clone size, CDR3 protein, CDR3 DNA. The D gene is left open where the match is weak. Expanded clones are given a class, and other clones once, few, many or no size at all.

TRBJ1-1	TRBV7-8	TRBD1	.	CASSLAGTGKNTEAFF	TGTGCCAGCAGCTTAGCGGGGACAGGGAAGAACACTGAAGCTTTCTTT
TRBJ2-6	TRBV6-2/TRBV6-3	.	.	CASSYPRGGVSGANVLTF	TGTGCCAGCAGTTACCCCCGGGGAGGTGTCTCTGGGGCCAACGTCCTGACTTTC
TRBJ2-2	TRBV19	.	once	CASSYSGTGELFF	TGTGCCAGTAGTTATAGCGGAACCGGGGAGCTGTTTTTT
TRBJ2-1	TRBV27	TRBD2	.	CASSSLGSGEPLSSYNEQFF	TGTGCCAGCAGTTCGCTTGGGAGCGGGGAACCCCTCAGCTCCTACAATGAGCAGTTCTTC
TRBJ1-6	TRBV28	.	.	CASVTPVGGSDSPLHF	TGTGCCAGCGTAACCCCGGTTGGGGGGTCGGATTCACCCCTCCACTTT
TRBJ1-5	TRBV5-8	TRBD1	.	CASSPDREGIRNQPQHF	TGTGCCAGCAGCCCGGACAGGGAAGGGATTAGAAATCAGCCCCAGCATTTT
TRBJ1-3	TRBV7-8	TRBD1	.	CASSFGTGVGNTIYF	TGTGCCAGCAGCTTTGGGACAGGGGTTGGAAACACCATATATTTT
TRBJ1-6	TRBV28	TRBD1	few	CASSRWDRSNSPLHF	TGTGCCAGCAGTCGGTGGGACAGGTCTAATTCACCCCTCCACTTT
TRBJ2-1	TRBV5-6	.	.	CASSRGGVHEQFF	TGTGCCAGCAGCCGGGGAGGTGTCCATGAGCAGTTCTTC
TRBJ1-2	TRBV7-9	TRBD1	.	CASSISRDRGPNTF	TGTGCCAGCAGCATAAGCCGGGACAGGGGGCCAAACACCTTC
TRBJ1-4	TRBV6-5	TRBD1	.	CASTLTGANEKLFF	TGTGCCAGCACCCTGACAGGGGCTAATGAAAAACTGTTTTTT
TRBJ2-2	TRBV6-2/TRBV6-3	TRBD1	few	CASSKFDRVSGELFF	TGTGCCAGCAGCAAATTCGACAGGGTTAGCGGGGAGCTGTTTTTT
TRBJ1-4	TRBV6-6	.	.	CASSSGGGTEKLFF	TGTGCCAGCAGTTCCGGGGGAGGGACTGAAAAACTGTTTTTT
TRBJ1-5	TRBV6-6	.	.	CASSYARLAEPQHF	TGTGCCAGCAGTTACGCCCGTTTGGCGGAGCCCCAGCATTTT
TRBJ1-2	TRBV28	.	.	CASSLASANNYGYTF	TGTGCCAGCAGTTTGGCGTCAGCGAATAACTATGGCTACACCTTC
TRBJ1-2	TRBV6-6	TRBD1	.	CASRTGQGHYGYTF	TGTGCCAGCAGGACTGGACAGGGACATTATGGCTACACCTTC
TRBJ2-3	TRBV3-1/TRBV3-2	TRBD1	.	CASSYRQGSVRTDTQYF	TGTGCCAGCAGCTACCGACAGGGTTCTGTGAGGACAGATACGCAGTATTTT
TRBJ2-6	TRBV6-5	.	.	CASSGTGANVLTF	TGTGCCAGCTCCGGTACTGGGGCCAACGTCCTGACTTTC
TRBJ1-1	TRBV3-1/TRBV3-2	TRBD1	.	CASRGGDRGKFTEAFF	TGTGCCAGCAGGGGGGGGGACAGGGGTAAATTCACTGAAGCTTTCTTT
TRBJ2-5	TRBV3-1/TRBV3-2	TRBD2	.	CASSQEVLWGAGGRKTQYF	TGTGCCAGCAGCCAAGAGGTCCTCTGGGGAGCGGGGGGGCGAAAGACCCAGTACTTC